This TCR beta chain was retrieved from a study of T-cell reconstitution after alpha-beta-depleted transplantation in children. The authors prepared the TCRbeta library with unique molecular identifiers. TCRdb recomputed calls from the PCR reads with MiXCR, one row per CDR3 protein. Among about 980,000 distinct CDR3 sequences listed, around 30% were seen once. A few counts support this clonotype. The junction differs from germline at one of its ends, possibly a read error. This CDR3 region has 14 residues. Germline V gives CDR1 MNHEY, CDR2 SMNVEV (reference sequence). The chain carries TRBV27 and TRBJ2-7, with D unclear. This specimen consisted of PBMCs, mostly from graft donor cells, obtained 360 days after TCRalphabeta/CD19-depleted stem cell transplant. This TCR derives from a boy less than two years old who had a stem cell transplant for SCID, so the T cells may come from the graft donor. CDR3 in amino acids: CASSLSGSLPTLFF. The CDR3 coding sequence is TGTGCCAGCAGTTTATCGGGCTCCCTCCCCACCCTCTTCTTC.